This T cell receptor beta chain was captured in a study of control samples from healthy donors and cancer patients. Libraries were prepared by immunoSEQ multiplex PCR; TCRdb keeps only in-frame clonotypes and omits some of them. This table holds about 120,000 clones, 87% found once. Trimming took 4 bases from V and 5 from J; bases not matched to a gene: 15. This CDR3 has 17 residues. Germline-derived CDR1 and CDR2 are LNHDA and SQIVND (reference sequence). This chain links TRBV19 with TRBJ1-1; 8 bases map to TRBD1. The sample comprised blood. This clonotype originated in a man between 18 and 29 years old in good health. CDR3 residues: CASSNNQGQVLRTEAFF. The CDR3 coding sequence is TGTGCCAGTAGTAATAATCAGGGACAGGTTTTGCGGACTGAAGCTTTCTTT.